This TCR beta chain was obtained from a study of CD8 T cells in Susac syndrome. The RNA, about 0.45 to 1 ug, was put through reverse transcription using random hexamers. TCRdb re-called the immunoSEQ multiplex PCR reads with MiXCR, one entry per CDR3 protein. The sample comprises about 200,000 distinct CDR3 sequences, about 90% of which are singletons, and about 0.15% rests with the top ten. CDR1 LNHDA and CDR2 SQIVND come from the germline V gene (reference sequence). There are 15 residues in the CDR3. With 3 bases removed from V and 1 base from J, the gap between germline ends came to 13 bases. Blood CD8+ and CD4+ T cells underwent high-throughput TCR beta sequencing. Negative isolation was used for CD8+ and CD4+ T cells, and FACS enrichment was applied to TEMRA cells.

The source of this sequence is a human donor with multiple sclerosis. This chain links TRBV19 with TRBJ2-7; TRBD1 might be the D (6 bases). Source material: CD8+ T cells from PBMCs. The CDR3 protein is CASSISQGRSYEQYF. CDR3 in DNA: TGTGCCAGTAGTATTAGCCAGGGGCGATCCTACGAGCAGTACTTC.